The 15 T cell receptor beta chains listed next were all sequenced from one sample in a study of cytomegalovirus exposure and HLA in healthy donors. PCR used 60 Vbeta primers and 13 Jbeta primers. The assay was immunoSEQ multiplex PCR, and TCRdb's table has in-frame clones only and misses some. In total, the table holds some 200,000 clones. The sample was PBMCs. Every receptor here comes from a young woman in good health and CMV-seropositive.

CDR3 sequence reads: CASSLVRGRTNYGYTF. CDR3 in DNA: TGTGCCAGCAGCTTAGTTAGAGGCAGAACTAACTATGGCTACACCTTC. This chain links TRBV7-9 with TRBJ1-2, with D hard to call. The V and J ends lost 1 base and 0 bases respectively, with 12 bases between them. The length of the CDR3 is 16 residues. CDR1 is SEHNR, CDR2 FQNEAQ, per germline (reference sequence).

The J gene is TRBJ2-2, the V gene TRBV9; tentative D call: TRBD1 (6 bases). The CDR3 has 16 residues. V lost 0 bases, J lost 4 bases, and 13 bases lay in between. Germline loops: CDR1 SGDLS, CDR2 YYNGEE. The CDR3 coding sequence is TGTGCCAGCAGCGTAGGGGGGCGAGGGACCACCGGGGAGCTGTTTTTT. Protein sequence: CASSVGGRGTTGELFF.

This chain connects TRBV9 to TRBJ1-1; 10 bases fit TRBD1. In germline, CDR1 is SGDLS, CDR2 YYNGEE. The V segment lost 4 bases and the J segment 7 bases; nucleotides outside the gene matches: 16. The CDR3 is 17 residues long. CDR3 in amino acids: CASSSRSRQGARDEAFF. The DNA for the CDR3 is TGTGCCAGCAGCTCGCGATCCCGACAGGGGGCGCGGGATGAAGCTTTCTTT. Filled out from reference TRBV9 and TRBJ1-1, the complete variable domain reads DSGVTQTPKHLITATGQRVTLRCSPRSGDLSVYWYQQSLDQGLQFLIQYYNGEERAKGNILERFSAQQFPDLHSELNLSSLELGDSALYFCASSSRSRQGARDEAFFGQGTRLTVV.

Comment on this clone: This sample includes further DNA sequences coding for the same CDR3. The chain joins TRBV5-1 to TRBJ2-3, with 11 bases fitting TRBD2. CDR1 is SGHRS and CDR2 is YFSETQ in the germline V gene. The CDR3 sequence is 15 residues long. The junction had 0 bases not matched to a gene; V was cut back by 0 bases and J by 3 bases. The CDR3: CASSLGLAGTDTQYF. CDR3 bases: TGCGCCAGCAGCTTGGGACTAGCGGGAACAGATACGCAGTATTTT. Full variable domain (missing parts from reference TRBV5-1 and TRBJ2-3): KAGVTQTPRYLIKTRGQQVTLSCSPISGHRSVSWYQQTPGQGLQFLFEYFSETQRNKGNFPGRFSGRQFSNSRSEMNVSTLELGDSALYLCASSLGLAGTDTQYFGPGTRLTVL.

This sequence joins TRBV18 and TRBJ2-2, with D possibly matching TRBD1 (5 bases). The CDR3 runs to 16 residues. CDR1 KGHSH and CDR2 LQKENI come from the germline V gene. With 3 bases removed from V and 3 bases from J, the gap between germline ends came to 14 bases. CDR3 bases: TGTGCCAGCTCACCCACCCTGTGGGGCGACACCGGGGAGCTGTTTTTT. Translated: CASSPTLWGDTGELFF.

The rearrangement links TRBV12-5 to TRBJ2-5, with 9 bases lining up with TRBD1. J gave up 4 bases and V 1 base, and 4 bases lay outside the gene matches. Germline V gene lookup returns CDR1 LGHNT and CDR2 FRNRAP. The CDR3 totals 15 residues. CDR3 in amino acids: CASGLGGTGSETQYF. The DNA of the CDR3 is TGTGCTAGTGGTTTGGGAGGGACAGGGTCAGAGACCCAGTACTTC.

V and J are TRBV30 and TRBJ1-4; D is unclear. The V end lost 0 bases, the J end lost 8 bases, and 10 bases lay between the germline ends. This CDR3 has 13 residues. Per the germline V gene, CDR1 is GTSNPN and CDR2 is SVGIG (reference sequence). The CDR3 spells CAWSVDTREKLFF. The CDR3 coding sequence is TGTGCCTGGAGTGTTGACACACGGGAAAAACTGTTTTTT.

The V and J genes are TRBV6-5 and TRBJ1-2, with 8 nucleotides matching TRBD1. Germline CDR1 MNHEY, CDR2 SVGAGI. This CDR3 spans 13 amino acids. J gave up 6 bases and V 7 bases, and 7 bases lay outside the gene matches. The CDR3 sequence is CASTPRQGHGYTF. The CDR3 DNA follows: TGTGCCAGCACCCCCAGACAGGGGCATGGCTACACCTTC.

The CDR3 DNA sequence: TGTGCCAGCAGCAAAGGGGAACCGACAGCCTACAATGAGCAGTTCTTC. Translation: CASSKGEPTAYNEQFF. V is TRBV21-1 and J is TRBJ2-1; TRBD1 reflects the table's D call only, with no check against the DNA. TRBV21-1 is assigned pseudogene status. The CDR3 runs to 16 residues.

CDR3 bases: TGTGCCTGGAGTCCGGACAGGGGAAACTTTGGCAATCAGCCCCAGCATTTT. It codes for CAWSPDRGNFGNQPQHF. V is TRBV30 and J is TRBJ1-5, with 9 bases identical to TRBD1. J was trimmed by 2 bases and V by 2 bases; bases with no gene match: 10. The CDR3 sequence is 17 residues long. Germline values: CDR1 GTSNPN, CDR2 SVGIG (reference sequence).

The chain carries TRBV11-2 and TRBJ2-2; 14 nucleotides match TRBD2. Germline CDR1 and CDR2: SGHAT and FQNNGV. V lost 4 bases to trimming and J lost 0 bases; unmatched junction nucleotides: 4. This CDR3 contains 18 residues. The CDR3 loop is CASSWGTSGRTNTGELFF. The DNA for the CDR3 is TGTGCCAGCAGCTGGGGGACTAGCGGGAGAACGAACACCGGGGAGCTGTTTTTT.

The rearrangement joins TRBV5-4 to TRBJ2-3; the match to TRBD2 covers 15 bases. The CDR3 has 16 amino acids. After removal of 4 bases from V and 4 bases from J, the junction contained 4 bases not matched to a gene. CDR1 is SGHNT, CDR2 YYREEE, per germline (reference sequence). Written as DNA, the CDR3 is TGTGCCAGCAGCCTCAGGACTAGCGGGAGGGCAGATACGCAGTATTTT. This gives the protein CASSLRTSGRADTQYF.

This chain uses TRBV27 with TRBJ2-5; D ambiguous. The CDR3 runs to 16 residues. The ends were cut back, 2 bases at V and 2 bases at J, with 15 bases in the middle. The V gene's germline CDR1 is MNHEY and CDR2 SMNVEV (reference sequence). CDR3 in amino acids: CASSLIAAPRQETQYF. The DNA of the CDR3 is TGTGCCAGCAGTTTAATTGCCGCGCCTCGGCAAGAGACCCAGTACTTC.

This sequence joins TRBV27 and TRBJ1-1; perhaps TRBD1 as D (5 bases). Trimming took 1 base from V and 1 from J, leaving 16 bases between them. The CDR3 loop spans 17 amino acids. Germline V gene sequence: CDR1 MNHEY, CDR2 SMNVEV (reference sequence). The DNA for the CDR3 is TGTGCCAGCAGTTTATGGGGGACTCACCTTGGGAACACTGAAGCTTTCTTT. Its protein product is CASSLWGTHLGNTEAFF.

V gene TRBV6-4 combines with J gene TRBJ2-1; 10 bases line up with TRBD2. The V and J ends lost 4 bases and 3 bases, in that order; junction bases with no gene match: 3. CDR1 is MRHNA, CDR2 SNTAGT, per germline. The CDR3 covers 15 residues. Written as DNA, the CDR3 is TGTGCCAGCAGTGTCGTAGCGGGGGGCTACAATGAGCAGTTCTTC. It encodes CASSVVAGGYNEQFF.